The clone carrying this T cell receptor beta chain was counted at least ten times. The antigen remains undetermined. Unique molecular identifiers were affixed to single, distinct cDNA molecules. TCRdb recomputed calls from the 5' RACE reads with MiXCR, one row per CDR3 protein. The repertoire includes about 130,000 distinct CDR3 sequences, approximately 15% of them detected once, and about a fifth sits in the top ten. The source of the sample is a study of early T cells in non-severe SARS-CoV-2 infection. Across the whole study: Bulk RNA taken from unsorted whole blood was sequenced, leaving chains unpaired. Study-level results: Private and CD4 specificities were missed by VDJdb matching, skewed to anti-spike CD8.

This CDR3 comprises 13 residues. V was pared by 5 bases and J by 11 bases, with 16 bases between. This sequence was found in an adult who was a healthcare worker with PCR-confirmed SARS-CoV-2 infection or an uninfected control (not recorded which). The chain uses TRBV12-3 or TRBV12-4 and TRBJ1-5, with D unclear. The specimen sequenced was whole blood. The CDR3: CASSPDGREAQHF. As DNA, the CDR3 is TGTGCCAGCAGTCCGGACGGGCGAGAGGCCCAGCATTTT.